The rows below give T cell receptor beta chains drawn from one sample of a study of T-cell memory formation after mild COVID-19. A single record per CDR3 protein comes from TCRdb applying MiXCR to the 5' RACE reads. The sample comprises roughly 50,000 distinct CDR3 sequences, 12% of which are singletons, and around 25% rests with the top ten. The sample was PBMCs or a T cell subset sorted from them (not recorded which). These receptors were obtained from a man younger than 35 who had mild COVID-19 (a few samples of this study predate the infection). Cell type and time point are not known. The CDR3 runs from the conserved cysteine through the conserved F or W. Fields, in order: D gene, V gene, J gene, clone size, CDR3 protein, CDR3 DNA. A D gene is named only where the DNA matches it firmly. Clone size is stated in some rows and not others, as once, few, many or a class when expanded.

d_call: -; v_call: TRBV14; j_call: TRBJ2-7; clone_size: -; cdr3_aa: CASSPLAKGRYEQYF; cdr3_nt: TGTGCCAGCAGCCCGCTGGCGAAGGGGCGTTACGAGCAGTACTTC
d_call: -; v_call: TRBV5-5; j_call: TRBJ2-6; clone_size: many; cdr3_aa: CASSPRRGDGRSGANVLTF; cdr3_nt: TGTGCCAGCAGCCCTAGAAGGGGGGACGGGCGCTCTGGGGCCAACGTCCTGACTTTC
d_call: -; v_call: TRBV29-1; j_call: TRBJ2-5; clone_size: -; cdr3_aa: CSVRTGRETQYF; cdr3_nt: TGCAGCGTACGGACTGGACGAGAGACCCAGTACTTC
d_call: -; v_call: TRBV4-3; j_call: TRBJ2-6; clone_size: few; cdr3_aa: CASSLGTGSSGANVLTF; cdr3_nt: TGCGCCAGCAGCCTCGGGACTGGGAGCTCTGGGGCCAACGTCCTGACTTTC
d_call: -; v_call: TRBV4-1; j_call: TRBJ2-1; clone_size: many; cdr3_aa: CASGWGAGAYNEQFF; cdr3_nt: TGCGCCAGCGGTTGGGGGGCAGGGGCCTACAATGAGCAGTTCTTC
d_call: -; v_call: TRBV14; j_call: TRBJ1-1; clone_size: many; cdr3_aa: CASSQGGALNTEAFF; cdr3_nt: TGTGCCAGCAGCCAAGGGGGCGCCTTAAACACTGAAGCTTTCTTT
d_call: TRBD1; v_call: TRBV9; j_call: TRBJ2-3; clone_size: few; cdr3_aa: CATNPTGRDTQYF; cdr3_nt: TGTGCCACGAACCCGACAGGGCGAGATACGCAGTATTTT
d_call: TRBD1; v_call: TRBV7-2; j_call: TRBJ2-1; clone_size: many; cdr3_aa: CASSLAGTAYNEQFF; cdr3_nt: TGTGCCAGCAGCTTAGCCGGGACAGCCTACAATGAGCAGTTCTTC
d_call: TRBD2; v_call: TRBV10-3; j_call: TRBJ2-5; clone_size: -; cdr3_aa: CAISEGLAGFVETQYF; cdr3_nt: TGTGCCATCAGTGAGGGACTAGCGGGGTTTGTGGAGACCCAGTACTTC
d_call: TRBD1; v_call: TRBV20-1; j_call: TRBJ1-2; clone_size: -; cdr3_aa: CSAEAGQGPSYGYTF; cdr3_nt: TGCAGTGCCGAAGCGGGACAGGGACCCTCCTATGGCTACACCTTC
d_call: -; v_call: TRBV7-2; j_call: TRBJ1-5; clone_size: many; cdr3_aa: CASSFATENQPQHF; cdr3_nt: TGTGCCAGCAGCTTCGCGACAGAAAATCAGCCCCAGCATTTT
d_call: -; v_call: TRBV7-3; j_call: TRBJ2-7; clone_size: -; cdr3_aa: CASTPGGGTTYEQYF; cdr3_nt: TGTGCCAGCACCCCAGGGGGGGGTACCACCTACGAGCAGTACTTC
d_call: -; v_call: TRBV6-2/TRBV6-3; j_call: TRBJ2-5; clone_size: -; cdr3_aa: CASSSPRRGSETQYF; cdr3_nt: TGTGCCAGCTCCTCCCCCCGCCGGGGAAGCGAGACCCAGTACTTC
d_call: -; v_call: TRBV6-2/TRBV6-3; j_call: TRBJ2-3; clone_size: many; cdr3_aa: CASRRLDTQYF; cdr3_nt: TGTGCCAGCAGGCGTCTCGATACGCAGTATTTT
d_call: -; v_call: TRBV18; j_call: TRBJ2-5; clone_size: few; cdr3_aa: CASSLLRGQEETQYF; cdr3_nt: TGTGCCAGCTCACTGCTCCGGGGCCAAGAAGAGACCCAGTACTTC
d_call: -; v_call: TRBV10-3; j_call: TRBJ1-5; clone_size: -; cdr3_aa: CAISESIGQPQHF; cdr3_nt: TGTGCCATCAGTGAGTCAATAGGTCAGCCCCAGCATTTT
d_call: -; v_call: TRBV21-1; j_call: TRBJ1-4; clone_size: -; cdr3_aa: CASSKMRTGEEKLFF; cdr3_nt: TGTGCCAGCAGCAAAATGCGGACAGGGGAGGAAAAACTGTTTTTT
d_call: -; v_call: TRBV5-6; j_call: TRBJ2-2; clone_size: -; cdr3_aa: CASSLDVNTGELFF; cdr3_nt: TGTGCCAGCAGCTTGGACGTGAACACCGGGGAGCTGTTTTTT
d_call: -; v_call: TRBV20-1; j_call: TRBJ2-6; clone_size: -; cdr3_aa: CSAKDSSGANVLTF; cdr3_nt: TGCAGTGCTAAAGACAGCTCTGGGGCCAACGTCCTGACTTTC
d_call: TRBD1; v_call: TRBV4-1; j_call: TRBJ2-7; clone_size: -; cdr3_aa: CASSQLGTGRTYEQYF; cdr3_nt: TGCGCCAGCAGCCAACTTGGGACAGGCCGGACCTACGAGCAGTACTTC
d_call: -; v_call: TRBV5-1; j_call: TRBJ2-2; clone_size: -; cdr3_aa: CASSIGGIPGELFF; cdr3_nt: TGCGCCAGCAGCATTGGGGGTATTCCCGGGGAGCTGTTTTTT
d_call: TRBD2; v_call: TRBV10-2; j_call: TRBJ2-7; clone_size: -; cdr3_aa: CASSDGASGPYEQYF; cdr3_nt: TGCGCCAGCAGTGATGGTGCTAGCGGACCTTACGAGCAGTACTTC
d_call: -; v_call: TRBV6-5; j_call: TRBJ1-2; clone_size: few; cdr3_aa: CASTPGGNNYGYTF; cdr3_nt: TGTGCCAGCACCCCGGGGGGCAATAACTATGGCTACACCTTC
d_call: -; v_call: TRBV5-6; j_call: TRBJ2-2; clone_size: -; cdr3_aa: CASTHTGELFF; cdr3_nt: TGTGCCAGTACGCACACCGGGGAGCTGTTTTTT